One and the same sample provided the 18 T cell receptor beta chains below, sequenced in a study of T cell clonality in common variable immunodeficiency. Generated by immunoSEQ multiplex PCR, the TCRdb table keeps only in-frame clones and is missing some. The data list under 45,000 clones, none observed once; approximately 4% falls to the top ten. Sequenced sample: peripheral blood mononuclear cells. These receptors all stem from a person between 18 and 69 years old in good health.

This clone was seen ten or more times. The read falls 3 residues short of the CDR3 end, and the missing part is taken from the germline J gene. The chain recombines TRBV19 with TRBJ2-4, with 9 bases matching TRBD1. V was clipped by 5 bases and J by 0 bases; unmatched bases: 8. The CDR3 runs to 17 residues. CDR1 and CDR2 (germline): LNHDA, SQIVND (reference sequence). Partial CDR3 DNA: TGTGCCAGTAGTTCCGGGACAGGGCCTATAGCCAAAAACATT. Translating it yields CASSSGTGPIAKNI. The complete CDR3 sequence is CASSSGTGPIAKNIQYF.

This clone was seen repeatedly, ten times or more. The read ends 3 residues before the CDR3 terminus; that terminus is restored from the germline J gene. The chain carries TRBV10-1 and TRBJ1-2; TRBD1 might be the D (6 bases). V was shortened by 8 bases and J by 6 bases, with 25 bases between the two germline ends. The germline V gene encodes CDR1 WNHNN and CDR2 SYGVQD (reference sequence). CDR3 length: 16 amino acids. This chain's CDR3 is CASVTGRQAAVHGYTF. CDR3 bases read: TGCGCCAGCGTAACCGGAAGACAGGCCGCGGTACATGGC.

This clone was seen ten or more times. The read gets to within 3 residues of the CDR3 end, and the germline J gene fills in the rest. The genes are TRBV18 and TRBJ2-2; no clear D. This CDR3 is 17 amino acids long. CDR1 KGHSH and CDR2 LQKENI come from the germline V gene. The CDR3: CASSQESPLATNEKLFF. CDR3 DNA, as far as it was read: TGTGCCAGCTCACAGGAAAGCCCCCTGGCAACTAATGAAAAG.

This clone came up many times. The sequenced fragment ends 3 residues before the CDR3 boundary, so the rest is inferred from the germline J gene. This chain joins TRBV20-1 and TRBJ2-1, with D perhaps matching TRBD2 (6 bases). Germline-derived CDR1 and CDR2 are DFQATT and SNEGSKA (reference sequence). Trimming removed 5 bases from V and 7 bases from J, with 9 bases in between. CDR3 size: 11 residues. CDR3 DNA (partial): TGCAGTGCTTTCCGGGGGAATGAG. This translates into CSAFRGNE. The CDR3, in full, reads CSAFRGNEQFF.

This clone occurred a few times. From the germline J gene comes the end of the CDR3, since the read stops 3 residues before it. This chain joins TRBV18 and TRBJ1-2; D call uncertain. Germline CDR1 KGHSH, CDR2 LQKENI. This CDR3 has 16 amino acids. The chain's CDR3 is CASSPVVAGNTDTYTF. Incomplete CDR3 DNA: TGTGCCAGCTCACCAGTGGTAGCGGGGAACACAGATACC.

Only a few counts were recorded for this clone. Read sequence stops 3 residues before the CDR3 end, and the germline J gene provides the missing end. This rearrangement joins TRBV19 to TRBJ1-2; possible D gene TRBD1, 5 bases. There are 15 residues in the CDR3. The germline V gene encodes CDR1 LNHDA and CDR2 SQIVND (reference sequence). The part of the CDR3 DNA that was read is TGTGCCAGTTCCCACCCTGGGGCAGCATTCTACGAC. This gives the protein CASSHPGAAFYD. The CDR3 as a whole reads CASSHPGAAFYDYTF.

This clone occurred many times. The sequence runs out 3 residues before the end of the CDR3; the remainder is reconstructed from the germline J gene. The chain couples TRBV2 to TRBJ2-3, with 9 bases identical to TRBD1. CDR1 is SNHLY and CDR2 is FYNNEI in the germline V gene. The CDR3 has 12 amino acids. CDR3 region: CASNERTGAQYF. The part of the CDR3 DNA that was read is TGTGCCAGCAACGAGAGGACAGGGGCG.

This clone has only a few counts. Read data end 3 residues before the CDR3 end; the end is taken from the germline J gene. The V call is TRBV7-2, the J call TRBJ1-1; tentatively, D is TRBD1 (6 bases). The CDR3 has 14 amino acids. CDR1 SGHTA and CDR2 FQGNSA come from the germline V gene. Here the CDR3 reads CASSFNRDQGEAFF. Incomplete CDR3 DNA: TGTGCCAGCAGCTTCAACAGGGATCAGGGCGAG.

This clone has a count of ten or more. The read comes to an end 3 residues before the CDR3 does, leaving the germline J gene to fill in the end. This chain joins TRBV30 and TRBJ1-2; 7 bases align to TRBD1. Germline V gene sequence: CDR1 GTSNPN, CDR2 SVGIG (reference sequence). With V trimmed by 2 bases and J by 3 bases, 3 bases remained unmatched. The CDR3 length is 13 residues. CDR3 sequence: CAWSIGTDYGYTF. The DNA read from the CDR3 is TGTGCCTGGAGTATCGGGACAGACTATGGC.

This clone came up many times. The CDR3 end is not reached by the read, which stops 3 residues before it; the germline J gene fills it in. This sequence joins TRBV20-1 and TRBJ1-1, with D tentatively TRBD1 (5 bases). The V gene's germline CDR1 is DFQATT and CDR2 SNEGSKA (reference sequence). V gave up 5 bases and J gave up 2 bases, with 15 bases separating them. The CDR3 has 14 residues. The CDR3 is CSAHEQAINTEAFF. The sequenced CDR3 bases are TGCAGTGCTCATGAACAGGCAATTAACACTGAA.

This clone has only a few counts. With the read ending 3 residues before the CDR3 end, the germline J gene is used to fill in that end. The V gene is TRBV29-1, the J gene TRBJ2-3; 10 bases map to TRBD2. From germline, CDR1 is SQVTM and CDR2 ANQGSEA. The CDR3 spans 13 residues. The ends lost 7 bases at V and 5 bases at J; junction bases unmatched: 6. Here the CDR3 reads CSAERGGIDTQYF. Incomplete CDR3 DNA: TGCAGCGCCGAGCGGGGGGGGATAGATACG.

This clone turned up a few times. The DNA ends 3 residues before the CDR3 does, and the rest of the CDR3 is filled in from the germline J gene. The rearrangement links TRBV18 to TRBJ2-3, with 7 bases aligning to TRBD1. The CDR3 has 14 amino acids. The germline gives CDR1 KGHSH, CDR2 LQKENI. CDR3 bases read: TGTGCCAGCTCACCAGCGACAGGGTGGGAGACG. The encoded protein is CASSPATGWET. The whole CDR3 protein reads CASSPATGWETQYF.

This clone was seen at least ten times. The CDR3 loop reads CSAIRTGLETQYF. Incomplete CDR3 DNA: TGCAGTGCTATTAGGACAGGGCTGGAGACC. The rearrangement joins TRBV20-1 to TRBJ2-5; TRBD1 matches 8 bases. The CDR3 goes on 3 residues after the read ends, and that part is filled in from the germline J gene. The V segment lost 4 bases and the J segment 5 bases; nucleotides outside the gene matches: 6. The germline CDR1 and CDR2 sequences are DFQATT and SNEGSKA (reference sequence). The length of the CDR3 is 13 residues.

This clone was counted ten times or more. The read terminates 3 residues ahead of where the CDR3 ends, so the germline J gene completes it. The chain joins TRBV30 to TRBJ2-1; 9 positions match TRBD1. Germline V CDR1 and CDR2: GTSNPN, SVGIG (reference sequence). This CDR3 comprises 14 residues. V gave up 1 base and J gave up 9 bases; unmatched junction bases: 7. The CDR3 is CAWSGGTGKTEQFF. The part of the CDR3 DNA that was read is TGTGCCTGGAGTGGGGGGACAGGGAAAACTGAG.

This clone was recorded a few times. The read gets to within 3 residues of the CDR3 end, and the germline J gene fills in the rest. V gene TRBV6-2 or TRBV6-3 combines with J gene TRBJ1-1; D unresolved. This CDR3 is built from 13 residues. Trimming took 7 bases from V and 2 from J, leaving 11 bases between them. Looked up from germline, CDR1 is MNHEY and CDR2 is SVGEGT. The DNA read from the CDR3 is TGTGCCAGCACACTAGACGGTAACACTGAA. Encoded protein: CASTLDGNTE. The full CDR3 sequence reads CASTLDGNTEAFF.

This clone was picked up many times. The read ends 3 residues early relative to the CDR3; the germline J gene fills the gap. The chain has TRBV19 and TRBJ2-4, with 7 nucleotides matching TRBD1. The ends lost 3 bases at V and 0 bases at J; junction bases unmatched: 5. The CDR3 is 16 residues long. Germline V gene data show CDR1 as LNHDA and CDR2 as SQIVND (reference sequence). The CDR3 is CASSIRDSLAKNIQYF. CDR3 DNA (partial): TGTGCCAGTAGTATCCGGGACAGCCTAGCCAAAAACATT.

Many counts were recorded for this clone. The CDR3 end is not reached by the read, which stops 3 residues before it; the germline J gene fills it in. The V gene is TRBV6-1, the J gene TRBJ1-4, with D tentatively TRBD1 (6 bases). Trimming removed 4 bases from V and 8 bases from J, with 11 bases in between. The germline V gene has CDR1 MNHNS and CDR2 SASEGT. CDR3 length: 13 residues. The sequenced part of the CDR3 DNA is TGTGCCAGCAGTGGGGACATCCGGGAAAAA. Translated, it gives CASSGDIREK. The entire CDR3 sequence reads CASSGDIREKLFF.

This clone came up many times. The sequenced part of the CDR3 DNA is TGCAGTGCGACTCGGGGGGTCACTAACTATGGC. Translated: CSATRGVTNYG. The CDR3 reads in full as CSATRGVTNYGYTF. The J gene is TRBJ1-2, the V gene TRBV20-1; D is perhaps TRBD1 (5 bases). The CDR3 end is not reached by the read, which stops 3 residues before it; the germline J gene fills it in. V was trimmed by 6 bases and J by 0 bases, leaving 14 bases between them. CDR3 length: 14 amino acids. The V gene's germline CDR1 is DFQATT and CDR2 SNEGSKA (reference sequence).